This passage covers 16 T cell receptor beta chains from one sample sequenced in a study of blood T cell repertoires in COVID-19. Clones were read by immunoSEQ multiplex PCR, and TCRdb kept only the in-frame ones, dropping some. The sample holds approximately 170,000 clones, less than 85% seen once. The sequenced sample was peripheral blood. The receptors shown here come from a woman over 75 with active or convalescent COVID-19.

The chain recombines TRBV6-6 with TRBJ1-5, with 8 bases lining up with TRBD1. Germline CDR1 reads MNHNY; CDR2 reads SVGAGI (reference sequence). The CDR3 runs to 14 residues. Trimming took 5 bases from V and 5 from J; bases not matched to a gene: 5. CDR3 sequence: CASSVGQGDQPQHF. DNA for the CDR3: TGTGCCAGCAGTGTCGGACAGGGAGATCAGCCCCAGCATTTT.

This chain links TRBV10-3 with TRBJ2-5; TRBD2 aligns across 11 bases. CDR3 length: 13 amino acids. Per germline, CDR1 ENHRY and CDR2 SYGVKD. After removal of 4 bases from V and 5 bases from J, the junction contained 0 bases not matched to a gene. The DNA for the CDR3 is TGTGCCATCAGTGCTAGCGGGGGGGAGACCCAGTACTTC. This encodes CAISASGGETQYF.

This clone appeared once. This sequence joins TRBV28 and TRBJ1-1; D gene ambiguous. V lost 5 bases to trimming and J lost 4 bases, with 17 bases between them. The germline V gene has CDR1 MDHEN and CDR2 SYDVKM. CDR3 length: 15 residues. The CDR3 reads CASSLGYGLGTEAFF. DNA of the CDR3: TGTGCCAGCAGTCTGGGTTACGGGTTGGGCACTGAAGCTTTCTTT. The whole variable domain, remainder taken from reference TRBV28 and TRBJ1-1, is DVKVTQSSRYLVKRTGEKVFLECVQDMDHENMFWYRQDPGLGLRLIYFSYDVKMKEKGDIPEGYSVSREKKERFSLILESASTNQTSMYLCASSLGYGLGTEAFFGQGTRLTVV.

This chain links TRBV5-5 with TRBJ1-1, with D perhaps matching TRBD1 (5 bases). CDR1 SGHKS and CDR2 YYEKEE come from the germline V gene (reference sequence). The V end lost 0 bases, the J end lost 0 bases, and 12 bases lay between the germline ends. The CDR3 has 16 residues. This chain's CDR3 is CASSLASWTLNTEAFF. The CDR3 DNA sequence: TGTGCCAGCAGCTTGGCCTCTTGGACACTGAACACTGAAGCTTTCTTT.

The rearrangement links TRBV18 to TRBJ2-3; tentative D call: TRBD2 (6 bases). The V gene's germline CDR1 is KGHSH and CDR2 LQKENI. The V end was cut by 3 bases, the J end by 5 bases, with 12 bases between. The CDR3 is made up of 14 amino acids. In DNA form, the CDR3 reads TGTGCCAGCTCACCTACGGGGGACCAAGATACGCAGTATTTT. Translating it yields CASSPTGDQDTQYF.

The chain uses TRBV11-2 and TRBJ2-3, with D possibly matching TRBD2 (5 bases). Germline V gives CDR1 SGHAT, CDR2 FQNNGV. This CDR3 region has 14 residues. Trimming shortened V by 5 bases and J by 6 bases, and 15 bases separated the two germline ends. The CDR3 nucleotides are TGTGCCAGCAGCCAAAGCCCGGGCGGGGATACGCAGTATTTT. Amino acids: CASSQSPGGDTQYF.

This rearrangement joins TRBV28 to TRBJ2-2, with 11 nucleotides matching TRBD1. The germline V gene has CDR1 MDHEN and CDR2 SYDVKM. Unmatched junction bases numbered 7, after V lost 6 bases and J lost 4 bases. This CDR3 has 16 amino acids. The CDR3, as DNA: TGTGCCAGCAGCCCTTCGGGGACAGGGGGCACCGGGGAGCTGTTTTTT. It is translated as CASSPSGTGGTGELFF.

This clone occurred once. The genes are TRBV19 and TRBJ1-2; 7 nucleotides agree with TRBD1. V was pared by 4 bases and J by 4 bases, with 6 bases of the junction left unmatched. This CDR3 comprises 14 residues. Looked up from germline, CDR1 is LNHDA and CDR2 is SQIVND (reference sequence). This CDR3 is CASSRRQGGYGYTF. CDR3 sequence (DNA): TGTGCCAGTAGTAGGCGACAGGGTGGCTATGGCTACACCTTC.

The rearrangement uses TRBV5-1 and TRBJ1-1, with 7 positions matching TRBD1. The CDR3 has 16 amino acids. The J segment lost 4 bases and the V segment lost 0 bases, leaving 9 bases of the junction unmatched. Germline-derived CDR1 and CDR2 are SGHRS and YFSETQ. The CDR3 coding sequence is TGCGCCAGCAGCTTGGAAGGGGGCCTCGGTATCACTGAAGCTTTCTTT. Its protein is CASSLEGGLGITEAFF.

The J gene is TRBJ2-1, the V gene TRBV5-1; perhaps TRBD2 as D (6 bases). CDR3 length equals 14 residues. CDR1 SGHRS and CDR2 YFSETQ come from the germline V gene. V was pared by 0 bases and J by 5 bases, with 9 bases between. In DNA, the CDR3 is TGCGCCAGCAGCTTGGTACTAGCTAACAATGAGCAGTTCTTC. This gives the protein CASSLVLANNEQFF.

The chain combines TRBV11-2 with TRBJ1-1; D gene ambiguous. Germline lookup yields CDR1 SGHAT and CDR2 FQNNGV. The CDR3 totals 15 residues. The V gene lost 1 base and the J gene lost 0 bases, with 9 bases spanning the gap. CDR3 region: CASSLVGAVNTEAFF. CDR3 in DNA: TGTGCCAGCAGCTTAGTGGGCGCCGTGAACACTGAAGCTTTCTTT. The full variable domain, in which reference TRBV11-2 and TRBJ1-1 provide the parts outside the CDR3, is EAGVAQSPRYKIIEKRQSVAFWCNPISGHATLYWYQQILGQGPKLLIQFQNNGVVDDSQLPKDRFSAERLKGVDSTLKIQPAKLEDSAVYLCASSLVGAVNTEAFFGQGTRLTVV.

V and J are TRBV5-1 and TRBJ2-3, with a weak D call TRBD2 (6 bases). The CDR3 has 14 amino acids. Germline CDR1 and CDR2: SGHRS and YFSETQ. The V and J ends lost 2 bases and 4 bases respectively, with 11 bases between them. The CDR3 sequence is CASSLAGGADTQYF. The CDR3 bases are TGCGCCAGCAGCTTAGCCGGGGGAGCAGATACGCAGTATTTT.

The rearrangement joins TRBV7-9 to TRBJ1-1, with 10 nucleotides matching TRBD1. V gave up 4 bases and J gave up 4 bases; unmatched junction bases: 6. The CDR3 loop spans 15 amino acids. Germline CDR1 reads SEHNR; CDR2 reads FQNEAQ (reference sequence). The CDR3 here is CASSSLTGGFTEAFF. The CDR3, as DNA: TGTGCCAGCAGCTCGCTGACAGGGGGCTTCACTGAAGCTTTCTTT.

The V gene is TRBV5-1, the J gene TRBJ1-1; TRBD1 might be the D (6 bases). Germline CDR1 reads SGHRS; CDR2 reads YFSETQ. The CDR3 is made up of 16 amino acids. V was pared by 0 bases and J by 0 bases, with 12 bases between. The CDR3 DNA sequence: TGCGCCAGCAGCTTGGCACCGGGGGGCATGAACACTGAAGCTTTCTTT. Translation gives CASSLAPGGMNTEAFF.

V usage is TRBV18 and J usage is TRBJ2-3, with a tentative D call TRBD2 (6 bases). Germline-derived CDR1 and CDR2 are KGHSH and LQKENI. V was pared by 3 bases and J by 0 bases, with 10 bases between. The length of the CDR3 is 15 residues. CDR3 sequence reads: CASSPAGTSTDTQYF. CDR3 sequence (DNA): TGTGCCAGCTCACCCGCGGGGACTAGCACAGATACGCAGTATTTT.

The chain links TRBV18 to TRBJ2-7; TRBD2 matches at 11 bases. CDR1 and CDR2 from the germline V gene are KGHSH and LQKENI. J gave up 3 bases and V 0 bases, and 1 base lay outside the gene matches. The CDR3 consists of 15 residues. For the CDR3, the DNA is TGTGCCAGCTCACCACCGGGACTAGCGGTCTACGAGCAGTACTTC. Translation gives CASSPPGLAVYEQYF.